Presented here are 25 T cell receptor beta chains from one specimen sequenced in a study of T cells in Graves' hyperthyroidism and ophthalmopathy. TCR beta CDR3 regions were amplified from RNA. TCR CDR3 regions were first amplified by RT-PCR with HTBI primers. TCRdb fed the multiplex PCR reads into MiXCR, producing one record per CDR3 protein. The sample consists of roughly 570,000 distinct CDR3 sequences, 15% to 19% of them appearing once. Sequenced: blood. The receptors here all came from a woman aged 25 to 45 with Graves' hyperthyroidism.

In its sample, this clonotype was seen many times. This chain connects TRBV12-3 or TRBV12-4 to TRBJ2-7, with 9 bases lining up with TRBD2. The CDR3 covers 14 residues. V shed 10 bases and J 2 bases; nucleotides not matched to a gene: 9. Here the CDR3 reads CATGRAGGPYEQYF. The DNA for the CDR3 is TGTGCCACGGGCAGGGCGGGAGGGCCCTACGAGCAGTACTTC.

A few counts support this clonotype. The rearrangement joins TRBV20-1 to TRBJ2-7; maybe TRBD2 (6 bases). The V end lost 1 base, the J end lost 4 bases, and 14 bases lay between the germline ends. Germline lookup yields CDR1 DFQATT and CDR2 SNEGSKA (reference sequence). The CDR3 consists of 14 residues. For the CDR3, the DNA is TGCAGTGCTAGAGTTTTTACCCGGGGGTACGAGCAGTACTTC. Translation: CSARVFTRGYEQYF.

The table lists this clonotype with many counts. This chain uses TRBV5-1 with TRBJ2-3; D remains ambiguous. Trimming took 0 bases from V and 0 from J, leaving 8 bases between them. This CDR3 has 15 amino acids. Germline CDR1 reads SGHRS; CDR2 reads YFSETQ. The CDR3 reads CASSLVRFSTDTQYF. The CDR3 coding sequence is TGCGCCAGCAGCTTGGTTAGATTTAGCACAGATACGCAGTATTTT.

The chain is built from TRBV6-9 and TRBJ2-7; 8 nucleotides agree with TRBD2. The CDR3 length is 14 residues. Germline assignment: CDR1 MNHGY and CDR2 SVAAGI. Trimming cost V 4 bases and J 7 bases; bases outside gene matches: 9. CDR3 sequence reads: CASSSHSGGGEQYF. DNA of the CDR3: TGTGCCAGCAGTTCCCACTCGGGAGGGGGAGAGCAGTACTTC.

This clonotype was detected many times. Here the CDR3 DNA reads TGTGCCTGGAGGCGGGGAGGCGGGAGGGTTGAGCAGTACTTC. As protein: CAWRRGGGRVEQYF. The chain joins TRBV30 to TRBJ2-7; 9 bases line up with TRBD2. The V segment lost 3 bases and the J segment 7 bases; nucleotides outside the gene matches: 10. Looked up from germline, CDR1 is GTSNPN and CDR2 is SVGIG (reference sequence). The CDR3 loop spans 14 amino acids. The full variable domain, rest sourced from reference TRBV30 and TRBJ2-7, is SQTIHQWPATLVQPVGSPLSLECTVEGTSNPNLYWYRQAAGRGLQLLFYSVGIGQISSEVPQNLSASRPQDRQFILSSKKLLLSDSGFYLCAWRRGGGRVEQYFGPGTRLTVT.

This clonotype was detected a few times. This rearrangement joins TRBV6-2 or TRBV6-3 to TRBJ1-4; a weak D match, TRBD1 (5 bases). The length of the CDR3 is 16 residues. CDR1 MNHEY and CDR2 SVGEGT come from the germline V gene. Deletions cut 5 bases from V and 8 bases from J, with 21 bases between. The CDR3 bases are TGTGCCAGCAGTAAACTGGGACCGCGGGAGTCCGAAAAACTGTTTTTT. Amino acid sequence: CASSKLGPRESEKLFF.

This clonotype appeared a few times. The chain couples TRBV10-3 to TRBJ1-5; 7 bases map to TRBD1. The junction had 8 bases not matched to a gene; V was cut back by 8 bases and J by 4 bases. The CDR3 extends over 14 amino acids. Germline CDR1 ENHRY, CDR2 SYGVKD. The CDR3 protein is CAICSGGLNQPQHF. CDR3 nucleotide sequence: TGTGCCATCTGTTCAGGGGGACTAAATCAGCCCCAGCATTTT.

This clonotype was seen many times. The rearrangement joins TRBV7-2 to TRBJ2-1; 10 bases fit TRBD2. The CDR3 runs 15 residues. The germline CDR1 and CDR2 sequences are SGHTA and FQGNSA. V shed 4 bases, J shed 6 bases, and the junction held 6 bases outside the gene matches. Here the CDR3 reads CASSSWTSGSNEQFF. DNA for the CDR3: TGTGCCAGCAGCTCGTGGACTAGCGGATCCAATGAGCAGTTCTTC.

This clonotype was observed at least ten times. V usage is TRBV18 and J usage is TRBJ2-3, with D tentatively TRBD2 (6 bases). Germline V gives CDR1 KGHSH, CDR2 LQKENI. V lost 5 bases and J 8 bases, leaving 11 bases between the germline ends. This CDR3 region has 12 residues. The CDR3 DNA sequence: TGTGCCAGCTCAGTACAGGAGGGTACGCAGTATTTT. It codes for CASSVQEGTQYF.

This clonotype was seen more than once but under ten times. The chain links TRBV7-9 to TRBJ1-1; D may be TRBD1 (5 bases). The CDR3 totals 17 residues. Trimming cost V 4 bases and J 0 bases, with 18 bases left between them. Germline values: CDR1 SEHNR, CDR2 FQNEAQ (reference sequence). CDR3 amino acids: CASSSGSRAVMNTEAFF. The CDR3 nucleotides are TGTGCCAGCAGCTCCGGATCCAGGGCGGTTATGAACACTGAAGCTTTCTTT.

This clonotype was picked up a small number of times. The V and J genes are TRBV15 and TRBJ1-4; D is unclear. Per germline, CDR1 LNHNV and CDR2 YYDKDF (reference sequence). The CDR3 loop spans 15 amino acids. The V end lost 0 bases, the J end lost 8 bases, and 13 bases lay between the germline ends. CDR3 sequence: CATSRDIEGREKLFF. The CDR3 coding sequence is TGTGCCACCAGCAGAGATATTGAGGGCCGCGAAAAACTGTTTTTT.

The J gene is TRBJ2-7, the V gene TRBV27; D not certain. The V end lost 2 bases, the J end lost 0 bases, and 8 bases lay between the germline ends. The CDR3 sequence is 14 residues long. From germline, CDR1 is MNHEY and CDR2 SMNVEV (reference sequence). CDR3 amino acids: CASSLMQDSYEQYF. The CDR3 region has the DNA TGTGCCAGCAGTTTAATGCAGGACTCCTACGAGCAGTACTTC.

This clonotype was seen ten or more times. The chain recombines TRBV11-1 with TRBJ1-1; TRBD1 agrees at 7 bases. The CDR3 length is 13 residues. Losses at the gene ends were 4 bases for V and 4 bases for J; bases not matched to a gene: 3. Germline V CDR1 and CDR2: SGHAT, FQDESV (reference sequence). CDR3: CASSSTGRTEAFF. CDR3 in DNA: TGTGCCAGCAGCTCGACAGGGCGCACTGAAGCTTTCTTT.

There are many counts of this clonotype. The chain employs TRBV9 and TRBJ2-7, with no clear D. This CDR3 has 15 residues. Germline V gene lookup returns CDR1 SGDLS and CDR2 YYNGEE. Trimming pared 0 bases from V and 0 bases from J, leaving 10 bases between. The CDR3 DNA sequence: TGTGCCAGCAGCGTAGGGCAGGCTAGCTCCTACGAGCAGTACTTC. This gives the protein CASSVGQASSYEQYF. Drawing the rest from reference TRBV9 and TRBJ2-7, the complete variable domain is DSGVTQTPKHLITATGQRVTLRCSPRSGDLSVYWYQQSLDQGLQFLIQYYNGEERAKGNILERFSAQQFPDLHSELNLSSLELGDSALYFCASSVGQASSYEQYFGPGTRLTVT.

This clonotype was picked up a small number of times. The gene calls are TRBV12-3 or TRBV12-4 and TRBJ1-3; no reliable D call. This CDR3 contains 13 residues. Deletions cut 5 bases from V and 4 bases from J, with 9 bases between. CDR3 residues: CASSRNTGNTIYF. The CDR3 region has the DNA TGTGCCAGCAGTCGGAACACGGGAAACACCATATATTTT.

The gene calls are TRBV5-6 and TRBJ2-7, with TRBD2 matching 11 bases. The CDR3 runs to 18 residues. Germline values: CDR1 SGHDT, CDR2 YYEEEE. V lost 0 bases and J lost 0; bases outside the gene matches: 8. CDR3 DNA: TGTGCCAGCAGCTTGGTCCCTAGCGGGAGGCTCAGCTCCTACGAGCAGTACTTC. Its protein product is CASSLVPSGRLSSYEQYF.

Ten or more counts support this clonotype. The V call is TRBV29-1, the J call TRBJ2-1; D could derive from TRBD1 or TRBD2 (5 bases each). The CDR3 has 15 residues. Per the germline V gene, CDR1 is SQVTM and CDR2 is ANQGSEA. Trimming shortened V by 6 bases and J by 4 bases, and 19 bases separated the two germline ends. CDR3 DNA: TGCAGCGTCGGGGACCACCCTTTGGCGTACAATGAGCAGTTCTTC. Protein sequence: CSVGDHPLAYNEQFF.

This clonotype was recorded many times. The chain recombines TRBV24-1 with TRBJ1-5, with no clear D. The germline gives CDR1 KGHDR, CDR2 SFDVKD. V gave up 6 bases and J gave up 3 bases, with 11 bases separating them. This CDR3 has 14 amino acids. The CDR3 loop reads CATSPEAYNQPQHF. The CDR3, as DNA: TGTGCCACCAGTCCGGAGGCCTACAATCAGCCCCAGCATTTT.

This clonotype was counted many times. The chain has TRBV30 and TRBJ2-5, with TRBD2 as a possible D gene (7 bases). Germline assignment: CDR1 GTSNPN and CDR2 SVGIG (reference sequence). This CDR3 is 14 amino acids long. Between the trimmed V and J ends, which lost 0 bases and 5 bases, there was a span of 13 bases. CDR3 sequence: CAWSVGGGQETQYF. The CDR3, as DNA: TGTGCCTGGAGTGTAGGGGGGGGCCAGGAGACCCAGTACTTC.

The chain couples TRBV28 to TRBJ2-7, with 7 bases that match TRBD2. The CDR3 length is 15 residues. CDR1 is MDHEN and CDR2 is SYDVKM in the germline V gene. Losses at the gene ends were 3 bases for V and 0 bases for J; bases not matched to a gene: 5. The CDR3 sequence is CASSFSGGSSYEQYF. As DNA, the CDR3 is TGTGCCAGCAGTTTCAGTGGCGGGAGCTCCTACGAGCAGTACTTC.

A note on this clonotype: This may be a read error, as it is one base from a much larger clone. The chain joins TRBV6-9 to TRBJ2-3; 8 bases align to TRBD2. This CDR3 spans 17 amino acids. Germline V gives CDR1 MNHGY, CDR2 SVAAGI. J was trimmed by 7 bases and V by 3 bases; bases with no gene match: 15. The CDR3 DNA sequence: TGTGCCAGCAGTTACAAAGAAATGGCGGGAGGTCCCTATACGCAGTATTTT. This codes for CASSYKEMAGGPYTQYF.

This clonotype was seen many times. The rearrangement joins TRBV18 to TRBJ1-5, with 7 bases that match TRBD1. The CDR3 consists of 16 residues. Trimming at V came to 2 bases and at J to 3 bases, leaving 7 bases not matched to a gene. Germline-derived CDR1 and CDR2 are KGHSH and LQKENI. The DNA for the CDR3 is TGTGCCAGCTCACCATTCGGAACAGGGGACAATCAGCCCCAGCATTTT. Translation: CASSPFGTGDNQPQHF. Combining the CDR3 with reference TRBV18 and TRBJ1-5 gives the whole variable domain NAGVMQNPRHLVRRRGQEARLRCSPMKGHSHVYWYRQLPEEGLKFMVYLQKENIIDESGMPKERFSAEFPKEGPSILRIQQVVRGDSAAYFCASSPFGTGDNQPQHFGDGTRLSIL.

This clonotype was recorded a few times. J is TRBJ1-1 and V is TRBV5-1; weak D call: TRBD1 (6 bases). Looked up from germline, CDR1 is SGHRS and CDR2 is YFSETQ. The CDR3 is made up of 15 amino acids. V lost 4 bases and J 1 base, leaving 14 bases between the germline ends. The CDR3 loop reads CASSLWTVSNTEAFF. The CDR3 nucleotides are TGCGCCAGCAGCCTATGGACAGTATCGAACACTGAAGCTTTCTTT.

This clonotype has ten or more counts. This chain uses TRBV20-1 with TRBJ2-2; maybe TRBD1 (6 bases). Trimming left V 5 bases short and J 0 bases short, with 13 bases between. CDR3 size: 15 residues. Germline V gene lookup returns CDR1 DFQATT and CDR2 SNEGSKA (reference sequence). CDR3 bases: TGCAGTGCTTTGACAGGACGTTCGAACACCGGGGAGCTGTTTTTT. Its translation: CSALTGRSNTGELFF.

This clonotype has more than one count but fewer than ten. The chain joins TRBV30 to TRBJ2-1; D gene unclear. V was clipped by 2 bases and J by 6 bases, with 14 bases between them. CDR3 size: 14 residues. Looked up from germline, CDR1 is GTSNPN and CDR2 is SVGIG (reference sequence). The CDR3 is CAWSSIVKFNEQFF. DNA of the CDR3: TGTGCCTGGAGTTCGATCGTGAAATTCAATGAGCAGTTCTTC.